The 8 T cell receptor beta chains listed next were all sequenced from one sample in a study of OX40 agonist ivuxolimab in advanced cancers. Repertoires were generated with immunoSEQ multiplex PCR, while TCRdb's copy carries only in-frame clones and drops some. This sample has approximately 56,000 clones; about 89% occur once, and the top ten carry 1.8%. This specimen was CD4+ or CD8+ T cells sorted from blood, taken in a trial of the OX40 agonist ivuxolimab. The receptor set was obtained from an adult with an advanced solid tumor such as melanoma, head and neck, liver or kidney cancer.

The chain combines TRBV28 with TRBJ2-7; no definite D call. The length of the CDR3 is 12 residues. Germline CDR1 and CDR2: MDHEN and SYDVKM. Trimming stripped 6 bases from V and 0 bases from J, with 6 bases between. The DNA of the CDR3 is TGTGCCAGCAGAAGGGACTCCTACGAGCAGTACTTC. Translating gives CASRRDSYEQYF.

This clone was detected only a few times. The chain employs TRBV11-2 and TRBJ1-1; D gene ambiguous. Germline assignment: CDR1 SGHAT and CDR2 FQNNGV. V lost 2 bases to trimming and J lost 8 bases, with 9 bases between them. CDR3 length: 12 amino acids. CDR3 protein: CASSLNLYEAFF. CDR3 nucleotide sequence: TGTGCCAGCAGCTTAAATCTGTACGAAGCTTTCTTT. Together with reference TRBV11-2 and TRBJ1-1, the CDR3 gives the full variable domain: EAGVAQSPRYKIIEKRQSVAFWCNPISGHATLYWYQQILGQGPKLLIQFQNNGVVDDSQLPKDRFSAERLKGVDSTLKIQPAKLEDSAVYLCASSLNLYEAFFGQGTRLTVV.

This sequence joins TRBV2 and TRBJ2-1; possibly TRBD2 for D (6 bases). The V gene lost 4 bases and the J gene lost 6 bases, with 10 bases spanning the gap. Looked up from germline, CDR1 is SNHLY and CDR2 is FYNNEI. This CDR3 comprises 13 residues. CDR3 protein: CASSVEGTNEQFF. CDR3 sequence (DNA): TGTGCCAGCAGTGTGGAGGGAACCAATGAGCAGTTCTTC.

This chain links TRBV5-4 with TRBJ2-3; D may match TRBD1 or TRBD2 (5 bases each). The CDR3 contains 16 residues. Looked up from germline, CDR1 is SGHNT and CDR2 is YYREEE (reference sequence). V lost 2 bases and J 1 base, leaving 14 bases between the germline ends. In DNA, the CDR3 is TGTGCCAGCAGCTTTCCGGCTCCGGGGCGCACAGATACGCAGTATTTT. Translating gives CASSFPAPGRTDTQYF.

This clone has only one observation. The chain has TRBV11-3 and TRBJ2-7; possibly TRBD1 or TRBD2 for D (5 bases each). Germline loops: CDR1 SGHNT, CDR2 YENEEA. The V gene lost 5 bases and the J gene lost 5 bases, with 13 bases spanning the gap. The CDR3 sequence is 13 residues long. CDR3 sequence reads: CASSPRGGDEQYF. The CDR3 nucleotides read TGTGCCAGCAGCCCCCGGGGCGGCGACGAGCAGTACTTC. Full variable domain (outside the CDR3, taken from reference TRBV11-3 and TRBJ2-7): EAGVVQSPRYKIIEKKQPVAFWCNPISGHNTLYWYLQNLGQGPELLIRYENEEAVDDSQLPKDRFSAERLKGVDSTLKIQPAELGDSAVYLCASSPRGGDEQYFGPGTRLTVT.

The rearrangement uses TRBV10-2 and TRBJ2-5; no definite D call. Germline V gene lookup returns CDR1 WSHSY and CDR2 SAAADI. The germline V and J ends were trimmed by 6 bases and 13 bases, with 15 bases remaining between them. The CDR3 loop spans 11 amino acids. The DNA of the CDR3 is TGCGCCAGCAGCTGGGCGCCTACCGGGTACTTC. It translates to CASSWAPTGYF.

The CDR3 sequence: CASTSHEQGASGYTF. Written as DNA, the CDR3 is TGTGCCAGCACCTCGCATGAACAGGGGGCGAGCGGCTACACCTTC. The chain recombines TRBV6-5 with TRBJ1-2; TRBD1 matches at 9 bases. The trim removed 7 bases at V and 8 bases at J, leaving 14 bases unmatched. Germline CDR1 and CDR2: MNHEY and SVGAGI. The CDR3 loop spans 15 amino acids.

In nucleotides, the CDR3 is TGCAGTGCTAGTGGGGAGAAAAAACTGTTTTTT. Its protein product is CSASGEKKLFF. The rearrangement links TRBV20-1 to TRBJ1-4, with D unclear. The CDR3 spans 11 residues. Germline loops: CDR1 DFQATT, CDR2 SNEGSKA (reference sequence). Between the trimmed V and J ends, which lost 3 bases and 9 bases, there was a span of 8 bases.